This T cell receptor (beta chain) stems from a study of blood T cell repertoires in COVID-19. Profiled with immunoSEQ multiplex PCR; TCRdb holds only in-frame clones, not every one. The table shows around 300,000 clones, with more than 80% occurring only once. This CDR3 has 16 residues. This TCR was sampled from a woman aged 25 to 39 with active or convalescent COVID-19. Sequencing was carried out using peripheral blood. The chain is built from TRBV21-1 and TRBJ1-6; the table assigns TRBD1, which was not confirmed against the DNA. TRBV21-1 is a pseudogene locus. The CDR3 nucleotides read TGTGCCAGCAGCAAAGCGCTTTGGGCAAGGAATTCACCCCTCCACTTT. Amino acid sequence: CASSKALWARNSPLHF.